This T cell receptor (beta chain) was identified in a study of identical twins. Germline-derived CDR1 and CDR2 are LGHNA and YNFKEQ. The V end lost 1 base, the J end lost 0 bases, and 7 bases lay between the germline ends. The CDR3 loop spans 15 amino acids. Using its own MiXCR run on the 5' RACE reads, TCRdb lists one record per CDR3 protein. The sample includes about 480,000 distinct CDR3 sequences, 14% seen only once; the top ten take more than 0.5%. This clonotype turned up a few times. These same data were also listed under a study on yellow fever vaccine responses in identical twins.

The sequenced material came from CD4+ T cells sorted from blood. The receptor comes from a young woman in good health. This chain uses TRBV4-2 with TRBJ2-1; D is undetermined. Written as DNA, the CDR3 is TGTGCCAGCAGCCAAGTGCTTCGCTCCTACAATGAGCAGTTCTTC. Translated: CASSQVLRSYNEQFF.